This TCR beta chain was retrieved from a study of OX40 agonist ivuxolimab in advanced cancers. With 4 bases clipped from V and 1 base from J, the junction kept 3 bases outside the gene matches. The CDR3 sequence is 15 residues long. Germline V gene sequence: CDR1 SGHRS, CDR2 YFSETQ. Some clones are missing from TCRdb's copy, which holds only in-frame ones; the method was immunoSEQ multiplex PCR. The sample yields around 55,000 clones, around 77% seen once. This clone was seen a handful of times. The chain combines TRBV5-1 with TRBJ2-2; TRBD2 agrees at 8 bases. The TCR originated in an adult with an advanced solid tumor such as melanoma, head and neck, liver or kidney cancer. Here the sequenced sample was CD4+ or CD8+ T cells sorted from blood, taken in a trial of the OX40 agonist ivuxolimab. The CDR3 nucleotides are TGCGCCAGCAGCCGGGGGGGCCTGAACACCGGGGAGCTGTTTTTT. Translated, it gives CASSRGGLNTGELFF.